This is a list of T cell receptor beta chains from one sample in a study of cytomegalovirus exposure and HLA in healthy donors. This table comes from immunoSEQ multiplex PCR, and its TCRdb copy is limited to in-frame clones, with some not included. The table shows over 100,000 clones, with under 75% occurring only once. What was sequenced was PBMCs. These receptor sequences come from a woman between 40 and 50 years old in good health and CMV-seronegative. Each CDR3 is given with its conserved first and last residue. The D gene is left open where the match is weak. Clone size is stated in some rows and not others, as once, few, many or a class when expanded.

j_call cdr3_length d_call clone_size v_call cdr3_aa cdr3_nt
TRBJ1-1 15 TRBD1 - TRBV5-1 CASSLAVTGATEAFF TGCGCCAGCAGCTTGGCCGTGACAGGGGCCACTGAAGCTTTCTTT
TRBJ2-7 13 - few TRBV7-8 CASTYSASYEQYF TGTGCCAGCACGTACTCCGCCTCCTACGAGCAGTACTTC
TRBJ2-1 13 - - TRBV6-4 CASSRLDGNEQFF TGTGCCAGCAGCCGACTAGACGGCAATGAGCAGTTCTTC
TRBJ1-2 14 TRBD1 few TRBV6-5 CASSTNSGQYGYTF TGTGCCAGCAGTACAAATTCGGGACAGTATGGCTACACCTTC
TRBJ2-2 17 TRBD2 - TRBV7-3 CASSPLSGGASTGELFF TGTGCCAGCAGCCCCTTAAGCGGGGGGGCCAGCACCGGGGAGCTGTTTTTT
TRBJ2-3 15 TRBD2 - TRBV7-8 CASSQKAGLTDTQYF TGTGCCAGCAGCCAGAAAGCGGGGCTCACAGATACGCAGTATTTT
TRBJ2-5 14 - - TRBV4-2 CASSQEKGEKTQYF TGTGCCAGCAGCCAAGAGAAGGGGGAAAAGACCCAGTACTTC
TRBJ1-6 14 TRBD1 - TRBV6-1 CASSWDRDNSPLHF TGTGCCAGCAGCTGGGACAGGGATAATTCACCCCTCCACTTT
TRBJ1-1 13 - once TRBV19 CASSGRLNTEAFF TGTGCCAGTAGTGGGCGATTGAACACTGAAGCTTTCTTT
TRBJ1-5 16 TRBD1 - TRBV7-2 CASSLNRGLGNQPQHF TGTGCCAGCAGCTTAAACAGGGGTTTGGGCAATCAGCCCCAGCATTTT
TRBJ1-2 13 - few TRBV18 CASSPDRNYGYTF TGTGCCAGCTCACCAGACAGGAACTATGGCTACACCTTC
TRBJ2-2 14 - - TRBV2 CASSDIRASGELFF TGTGCCAGCAGTGATATCAGGGCTTCCGGGGAGCTGTTTTTT
TRBJ1-2 13 - - TRBV4-1 CASSQGGLSGYTF TGCGCCAGCAGCCAGGGAGGGCTCTCTGGCTACACCTTC
TRBJ2-7 13 - once TRBV19 CASSLLSSYEQYF TGTGCCAGTAGTCTTCTCAGCTCCTACGAGCAGTACTTC
TRBJ2-2 15 TRBD2 - TRBV5-4 CASSPGGTYTGELFF TGTGCCAGCAGCCCCGGGGGGACTTACACCGGGGAGCTGTTTTTT